This section outlines one T cell receptor beta chain sequence together with its context. Its antigen is unknown. The ends were cut back, 1 base at V and 5 bases at J, with 8 bases in the middle. CDR1 SNHLY and CDR2 FYNNEI come from the germline V gene. The CDR3 consists of 13 residues. The data derive from a study of blood T cells in healthy people across ages. Whole-study findings and limits: When set beside aged donors, long-lived donors presented more naive CD4+ cells and higher diversity.

With a J-beta primer mix and a sample-barcoded 5' primer, a second PCR ran roughly 7 to 11 cycles. CDR3-containing paired-end reads numbered at least 3 million in each sample. One entry per CDR3 protein, called by TCRdb with MiXCR from the 5' RACE reads. The table lists about 940,000 distinct CDR3 sequences, roughly 43% of them singletons. Extraction yielded at least 6 micrograms of total RNA per sample. The origin of this receptor is a man aged 25 to 40 in good health. This sequence joins TRBV2 and TRBJ2-5, with no clear D. Input material: blood. The CDR3, as DNA: TGTGCCAGCAGTGAAGGGGTACACGAGACCCAGTACTTC. It is translated as CASSEGVHETQYF.